The 21 T cell receptor beta chains reported below all come from one sample, sequenced in a study of blood T cells in healthy people across ages. The second PCR ran 7 to 11 cycles with a sample-barcoded 5' primer and J-beta primers. Each CDR3 protein gets one entry after TCRdb re-called the 5' RACE reads with MiXCR. The sample holds under 1,000,000 distinct CDR3 sequences, around 45% seen once. Material for sequencing was blood. Receptors originate from an elderly man in good health.

V usage is TRBV6-2 or TRBV6-3 and J usage is TRBJ1-5; D perhaps matches TRBD1 (6 bases). Trimming left V 6 bases short and J 3 bases short, with 12 bases between. Germline V gene sequence: CDR1 MNHEY, CDR2 SVGEGT. The CDR3 totals 14 residues. In DNA, the CDR3 is TGTGCCAGCAGCTTTACAGGGACCAATCAGCCCCAGCATTTT. It yields the protein CASSFTGTNQPQHF.

This clonotype has just a few counts. The chain combines TRBV24-1 with TRBJ2-1, with TRBD1 matching 7 bases. The V gene's germline CDR1 is KGHDR and CDR2 SFDVKD. After removal of 5 bases from V and 4 bases from J, the junction contained 7 bases not matched to a gene. This CDR3 is 15 amino acids long. The CDR3 sequence is CATSGEGANYNEQFF. For the CDR3, the DNA is TGTGCCACCAGTGGAGAGGGGGCTAATTACAATGAGCAGTTCTTC.

The genes are TRBV12-3 or TRBV12-4 and TRBJ2-7; 10 bases fit TRBD1. The junction had 11 bases not matched to a gene; V was cut back by 2 bases and J by 7 bases. The length of the CDR3 is 16 residues. The CDR3 DNA is TGTGCCAGCAGTTTATTCGTCCGGACAGGGGGTATGGAGCAGTACTTC. Encoded protein: CASSLFVRTGGMEQYF.

In this sample, this clonotype turned up many times. The genes are TRBV29-1 and TRBJ2-1; perhaps TRBD2 as D (6 bases). Germline V lookup: CDR1 SQVTM, CDR2 ANQGSEA. V was trimmed by 7 bases and J by 0 bases, leaving 10 bases between them. The length of the CDR3 is 13 residues. This chain's CDR3 is CSGDGSSYNEQFF. DNA for the CDR3: TGCAGCGGAGACGGGAGCTCCTACAATGAGCAGTTCTTC.

The gene calls are TRBV10-3 and TRBJ2-2; D is perhaps TRBD1 (5 bases). From germline, CDR1 is ENHRY and CDR2 SYGVKD. Trimming pared 3 bases from V and 1 base from J, leaving 9 bases between. This CDR3 is built from 15 residues. As DNA, the CDR3 is TGTGCCATCAGTGATATAGGGGAGAACACCGGGGAGCTGTTTTTT. As protein: CAISDIGENTGELFF.

The chain is built from TRBV5-1 and TRBJ2-3; D is uncertain. V lost 2 bases and J 0 bases, leaving 10 bases between the germline ends. The length of the CDR3 is 15 residues. Germline V lookup: CDR1 SGHRS, CDR2 YFSETQ. In DNA, the CDR3 is TGCGCCAGCAGCTTCTCTGCGTATAGCACAGATACGCAGTATTTT. Protein product: CASSFSAYSTDTQYF. The full variable domain, in which reference TRBV5-1 and TRBJ2-3 provide the parts outside the CDR3, is KAGVTQTPRYLIKTRGQQVTLSCSPISGHRSVSWYQQTPGQGLQFLFEYFSETQRNKGNFPGRFSGRQFSNSRSEMNVSTLELGDSALYLCASSFSAYSTDTQYFGPGTRLTVL.

The sample holds many counts of this clonotype. This chain links TRBV6-6 with TRBJ2-7; 10 nucleotides line up with TRBD1. Germline trimming cut 5 bases from V and 2 bases from J; bases unmatched to any gene: 6. Germline-derived CDR1 and CDR2 are MNHNY and SVGAGI (reference sequence). This CDR3 comprises 15 residues. The CDR3 nucleotides read TGTGCCAGCAGTCCTAGACAGGGGGCGGCCTACGAGCAGTACTTC. Protein: CASSPRQGAAYEQYF.

The sample holds many counts of this clonotype. The chain carries TRBV12-3 or TRBV12-4 and TRBJ2-7; 9 positions match TRBD2. After removal of 3 bases from V and 4 bases from J, the junction contained 7 bases not matched to a gene. The CDR3 loop spans 15 amino acids. The DNA for the CDR3 is TGTGCCAGCAGTTTGGGGGGGACTAGCACTTACGAGCAGTACTTC. Translating gives CASSLGGTSTYEQYF.

This clonotype was detected only a few times. CDR3 residues: CASSLDLALQTGEQFF. CDR3 bases: TGTGCCAGCAGCTTAGATCTTGCGCTCCAAACGGGAGAGCAGTTCTTC. V is TRBV11-3 and J is TRBJ2-1, with D perhaps TRBD2 (5 bases). CDR1 is SGHNT, CDR2 YENEEA, per germline. The CDR3 runs 16 residues. V lost 0 bases and J 10 bases, leaving 19 bases between the germline ends.

The rearrangement joins TRBV2 to TRBJ2-5; D tentatively reads TRBD1 or TRBD2 (5 bases each). Trimming cost V 11 bases and J 5 bases, with 12 bases left between them. This CDR3 is 11 amino acids long. CDR1 SNHLY and CDR2 FYNNEI come from the germline V gene. CDR3 region: CAGRGRETQYF. The CDR3 bases are TGTGCCGGTAGGGGACGGGAGACCCAGTACTTC.

The V call is TRBV29-1, the J call TRBJ2-3; D unresolved. Looked up from germline, CDR1 is SQVTM and CDR2 is ANQGSEA. Trimming took off 1 base at V and 3 bases at J, with 14 bases between the two ends. The CDR3 is 15 amino acids. Here the CDR3 DNA reads TGCAGCGTTGAAGGCCATACTCCCGGGACAGATACGCAGTATTTT. This gives the protein CSVEGHTPGTDTQYF.

This clonotype was found a few times. The chain recombines TRBV3-1 with TRBJ1-2; maybe TRBD1 (5 bases). The CDR3 spans 14 residues. Trimming took off 1 base at V and 4 bases at J, with 10 bases between the two ends. The germline V gene has CDR1 LGHDT and CDR2 YNNKEL (reference sequence). The CDR3 DNA sequence: TGTGCCAGCAGCCAAGTGGGACGGACCTATGGCTACACCTTC. It translates to CASSQVGRTYGYTF.

As to this clonotype: A much larger clone lies a single base off, so this may be a read error. The chain uses TRBV10-3 and TRBJ1-5; no firm D call. This CDR3 has 12 amino acids. Germline values: CDR1 ENHRY, CDR2 SYGVKD. V was shortened by 3 bases and J by 1 base, with 1 base between the two germline ends. The CDR3 DNA follows: TGTGCCATCAGTGACAGCAATCAGCCCCAGCATTTT. As protein: CAISDSNQPQHF.

This clonotype has only a few counts. The V call is TRBV6-6, the J call TRBJ2-7, with TRBD1 identical over 8 bases. Trimming at V came to 2 bases and at J to 7 bases, leaving 10 bases not matched to a gene. The germline V gene encodes CDR1 MNHNY and CDR2 SVGAGI (reference sequence). This CDR3 is built from 15 residues. The CDR3 region is CASSYGQGAYNEQYF. CDR3 nucleotide sequence: TGTGCCAGCAGTTACGGTCAGGGGGCCTACAATGAGCAGTACTTC.

The chain employs TRBV6-2 or TRBV6-3 and TRBJ2-7; D is perhaps TRBD2 (5 bases). Trimming left V 0 bases short and J 0 bases short, with 12 bases between. This CDR3 is 16 amino acids long. Germline CDR1 reads MNHEY; CDR2 reads SVGEGT. This CDR3 reads CASSYSVGADSYEQYF. Written as DNA, the CDR3 is TGTGCCAGCAGTTACTCCGTGGGAGCCGACTCCTACGAGCAGTACTTC.

Only a few counts were recorded for this clonotype. V gene TRBV28 combines with J gene TRBJ2-3; TRBD1 is a possible D gene (6 bases). Germline CDR1 and CDR2: MDHEN and SYDVKM. The CDR3 runs to 13 residues. Trimming took 6 bases from V and 6 from J, leaving 13 bases between them. DNA for the CDR3: TGTGCCAGCAGGGAACAGGGTGTGGATACGCAGTATTTT. Protein: CASREQGVDTQYF.

This clonotype came up a few times. The rearrangement joins TRBV11-1 to TRBJ2-1; TRBD2 is a possible D gene (5 bases). The germline V gene encodes CDR1 SGHAT and CDR2 FQDESV (reference sequence). CDR3 size: 16 residues. V dropped 4 bases and J dropped 0 bases, with 13 bases sitting between them. The CDR3 sequence is CASSWGAVSSYNEQFF. CDR3 coding DNA: TGTGCCAGCAGCTGGGGAGCGGTGAGCTCCTACAATGAGCAGTTCTTC. Supplemented by reference TRBV11-1 and TRBJ2-1, the full variable domain reads EAEVAQSPRYKITEKSQAVAFWCDPISGHATLYWYRQILGQGPELLVQFQDESVVDDSQLPKDRFSAERLKGVDSTLKIQPAELGDSAMYLCASSWGAVSSYNEQFFGPGTRLTVL.

J is TRBJ1-5 and V is TRBV28; D is undetermined. Trimming pared 6 bases from V and 2 bases from J, leaving 11 bases between. Germline CDR1 MDHEN, CDR2 SYDVKM. CDR3 length: 14 residues. CDR3: CASSTFGGNQPQHF. In DNA, the CDR3 is TGTGCCAGCAGCACGTTCGGGGGCAATCAGCCCCAGCATTTT.

For this clonotype: Possible read error: a much larger clone is one base away. The chain recombines TRBV7-2 with TRBJ2-5, with TRBD2 matching 9 bases. CDR1 is SGHTA, CDR2 FQGNSA, per germline. This CDR3 spans 12 amino acids. The J segment lost 13 bases and the V segment lost 3 bases, leaving 6 bases of the junction unmatched. CDR3 in DNA: TGTGCCAGCAGCTTCGGCGGGGGGGATCTGTACTTC. This translates into CASSFGGGDLYF.

This clonotype was counted only a few times. The chain joins TRBV29-1 to TRBJ2-3; D gene unclear. The length of the CDR3 is 12 residues. Between the trimmed V and J ends, which lost 6 bases and 0 bases, there was a span of 7 bases. CDR1 is SQVTM, CDR2 ANQGSEA, per germline. The CDR3 bases are TGCAGCGTCAAGGACAGCACAGATACGCAGTATTTT. This codes for CSVKDSTDTQYF.

The chain joins TRBV6-1 to TRBJ2-1; D not certain. The CDR3 length is 11 residues. Germline V CDR1 and CDR2: MNHNS, SASEGT. Trimming left V 7 bases short and J 15 bases short, with 16 bases between. The CDR3 region has the DNA TGTGCCAGCACCCTCGAAGAGGTGGGGTTCTTC. Translated: CASTLEEVGFF.